One and the same sample provided the 18 T cell receptor beta chains below, sequenced in a study of T-cell memory formation after mild COVID-19. TCRdb ran MiXCR on the 5' RACE reads and lists one entry per CDR3 protein. Of more than 80,000 distinct CDR3 sequences in the sample, around 12% were seen once. The source material was PBMCs or a T cell subset sorted from them (not recorded which). Receptor source: an adult woman who had mild COVID-19 (a few samples of this study predate the infection). Cell type and time point are not known.

The chain combines TRBV9 with TRBJ2-1; D is undetermined. With 7 bases removed from V and 0 bases from J, the gap between germline ends came to 11 bases. Germline lookup yields CDR1 SGDLS and CDR2 YYNGEE. CDR3 length: 14 amino acids. The CDR3 protein is CASGPTSSYNEQFF. In nucleotides, the CDR3 is TGTGCCAGCGGCCCCACGAGCTCCTACAATGAGCAGTTCTTC.

This clonotype was picked up a small number of times. This sequence joins TRBV19 and TRBJ2-7; either TRBD1 or TRBD2 may supply D (5 bases each). The CDR3 runs 14 residues. Germline values: CDR1 LNHDA, CDR2 SQIVND (reference sequence). The V gene lost 8 bases and the J gene lost 3 bases, with 17 bases spanning the gap. CDR3 DNA sequence: TGTGCCAGTGGTACGGGGCACAGCTTCTACGAGCAGTACTTC. Amino acid sequence: CASGTGHSFYEQYF.

This rearrangement joins TRBV20-1 to TRBJ2-1, with no clear D. Germline V gene lookup returns CDR1 DFQATT and CDR2 SNEGSKA (reference sequence). The CDR3 has 14 residues. V was clipped by 3 bases and J by 7 bases, with 16 bases between them. The CDR3 region is CSASHESLGNEQFF. CDR3 nucleotides: TGCAGTGCTAGCCACGAATCTTTAGGGAATGAGCAGTTCTTC.

V is TRBV19 and J is TRBJ2-1; the match to TRBD2 covers 8 bases. Unmatched junction bases numbered 5, after V lost 0 bases and J lost 7 bases. Germline values: CDR1 LNHDA, CDR2 SQIVND (reference sequence). This CDR3 region has 15 residues. The CDR3 reads CASSIEGSGGNEQFF. DNA of the CDR3: TGTGCCAGTAGTATAGAGGGGAGCGGGGGTAATGAGCAGTTCTTC. The variable domain in full, completed from reference TRBV19 and TRBJ2-1, reads DGGITQSPKYLFRKEGQNVTLSCEQNLNHDAMYWYRQDPGQGLRLIYYSQIVNDFQKGDIAEGYSVSREKKESFPLTVTSAQKNPTAFYLCASSIEGSGGNEQFFGPGTRLTVL.

This chain joins TRBV4-3 and TRBJ2-1, with 9 nucleotides matching TRBD2. In germline, CDR1 is LGHNA, CDR2 YSLEER. This CDR3 has 17 residues. V dropped 0 bases and J dropped 8; count of bases not matched to a gene: 11. CDR3 protein: CASSQDLGLASWHEQFF. The CDR3 DNA follows: TGCGCCAGCAGCCAAGATCTAGGACTAGCGTCTTGGCATGAGCAGTTCTTC.

This clonotype was observed a few times. J is TRBJ2-7 and V is TRBV5-1, with D maybe TRBD2 (6 bases). The CDR3 loop spans 14 amino acids. Trimming removed 5 bases at V and 5 bases at J, with 17 bases between. From germline, CDR1 is SGHRS and CDR2 YFSETQ. The CDR3 nucleotides read TGCGCCAGCAGGGAGGGTTATGGCGAGGACGAGCAGTACTTC. As protein: CASREGYGEDEQYF.

This chain uses TRBV6-5 with TRBJ1-2; 7 bases fit TRBD1. V dropped 5 bases and J dropped 2; count of bases not matched to a gene: 5. This CDR3 is built from 14 residues. CDR1 MNHEY and CDR2 SVGAGI come from the germline V gene. CDR3 loop: CASSTDRVNYGYTF. CDR3 bases: TGTGCCAGCAGTACAGACAGGGTGAACTATGGCTACACCTTC.

DNA of the CDR3: TGCGCCAGCAGCCGGTCGGGGGACCAAGAGACCCAGTACTTC. Translation: CASSRSGDQETQYF. The chain recombines TRBV4-3 with TRBJ2-5; D is perhaps TRBD2 (6 bases). The CDR3 loop spans 14 amino acids. The V end lost 4 bases, the J end lost 0 bases, and 9 bases lay between the germline ends. The germline V gene has CDR1 LGHNA and CDR2 YSLEER.

This chain links TRBV29-1 with TRBJ1-1; 9 nucleotides line up with TRBD1. The V segment lost 8 bases and the J segment 1 base; nucleotides outside the gene matches: 5. CDR1 and CDR2 from the germline V gene are SQVTM and ANQGSEA. The CDR3 is 13 amino acids. The CDR3 bases are TGCAGCTATAGGACAGGGGAGAACACTGAAGCTTTCTTT. Its translation: CSYRTGENTEAFF. Variable domain in full (rest from reference TRBV29-1 and TRBJ1-1): SAVISQKPSRDICQRGTSLTIQCQVDSQVTMMFWYRQQPGQSLTLIATANQGSEATYESGFVIDKFPISRPNLTFSTLTVSNMSPEDSSIYLCSYRTGENTEAFFGQGTRLTVV.

The chain combines TRBV12-3 or TRBV12-4 with TRBJ1-1; D call uncertain. With 0 bases removed from V and 1 base from J, the gap between germline ends came to 3 bases. The CDR3 loop spans 13 amino acids. This CDR3 is CASSLASNTEAFF. The CDR3 DNA sequence: TGTGCCAGCAGTTTAGCGTCGAACACTGAAGCTTTCTTT.

This clonotype showed up many times. The V and J genes are TRBV12-3 or TRBV12-4 and TRBJ1-1; weak D call: TRBD1 (5 bases). CDR3 length: 12 residues. Trimming shortened V by 6 bases and J by 4 bases, and 9 bases separated the two germline ends. The CDR3 nucleotides read TGTGCCAGCAGGGGGGTTGGCACTGAAGCTTTCTTT. This encodes CASRGVGTEAFF.

At least ten counts were recorded for this clonotype. The chain recombines TRBV5-1 with TRBJ2-2, with D tentatively TRBD2 (5 bases). The CDR3 loop spans 15 amino acids. Germline CDR1 SGHRS, CDR2 YFSETQ. Between the trimmed V and J ends, which lost 4 bases and 2 bases, there was a span of 12 bases. This CDR3 is CASSPGTANTGELFF. CDR3 nucleotide sequence: TGCGCCAGCAGCCCGGGAACAGCAAACACCGGGGAGCTGTTTTTT.

This clonotype was counted a few times. V is TRBV3-1 and J is TRBJ2-1, with 7 bases aligning to TRBD2. The J segment lost 1 base and the V segment lost 5 bases, leaving 5 bases of the junction unmatched. Germline-derived CDR1 and CDR2 are LGHDT and YNNKEL (reference sequence). The CDR3 sequence is 15 residues long. The CDR3 sequence is CASSTSGVSYNEQFF. In nucleotides, the CDR3 is TGTGCCAGCAGCACCAGCGGGGTTTCCTACAATGAGCAGTTCTTC.

V usage is TRBV4-3 and J usage is TRBJ2-3; 10 bases are shared with TRBD2. Unmatched junction bases numbered 1, after V lost 0 bases and J lost 1 base. CDR3 length equals 16 residues. CDR1 is LGHNA, CDR2 YSLEER, per germline. The CDR3 loop reads CASSQELAGRTDTQYF. DNA of the CDR3: TGCGCCAGCAGCCAAGAACTAGCGGGGCGCACAGATACGCAGTATTTT.

This clonotype has at least ten counts. The chain couples TRBV6-1 to TRBJ2-1; TRBD1 agrees at 8 bases. The CDR3 runs 12 residues. V trimming: 6 bases; J trimming: 9 bases; junction bases outside the gene matches: 4. Germline CDR1 is MNHNS and CDR2 is SASEGT. The CDR3 nucleotides read TGTGCCAGCAGCCAGGGGGCAGGTGAGCAGTTCTTC. It codes for CASSQGAGEQFF.

The J gene is TRBJ2-1, the V gene TRBV6-5; possible D gene TRBD2, 5 bases. CDR1 and CDR2 from the germline V gene are MNHEY and SVGAGI. V was clipped by 1 base and J by 7 bases, with 11 bases between them. The CDR3 runs 14 residues. CDR3: CASSYYAGGNEQFF. Here the CDR3 DNA reads TGTGCCAGCAGTTACTATGCGGGTGGTAATGAGCAGTTCTTC.

The chain employs TRBV7-6 and TRBJ2-3; a weak D match, TRBD1 (7 bases). CDR1 SGHVS and CDR2 FNYEAQ come from the germline V gene. The CDR3 has 14 residues. The V end was cut by 1 base, the J end by 6 bases, with 11 bases between. In DNA form, the CDR3 reads TGTGCCAGCAGCTTAGGCAGGGGGGAGGATACGCAGTATTTT. Translated: CASSLGRGEDTQYF.

This clonotype was seen a few times. The chain uses TRBV29-1 and TRBJ2-2; 10 nucleotides match TRBD2. Trimming at V came to 6 bases and at J to 4 bases, leaving 2 bases not matched to a gene. CDR1 is SQVTM, CDR2 ANQGSEA, per germline. The CDR3 covers 13 residues. The CDR3 sequence is CSVTSGPTGELFF. The CDR3 DNA sequence: TGCAGCGTGACTAGCGGGCCCACCGGGGAGCTGTTTTTT.